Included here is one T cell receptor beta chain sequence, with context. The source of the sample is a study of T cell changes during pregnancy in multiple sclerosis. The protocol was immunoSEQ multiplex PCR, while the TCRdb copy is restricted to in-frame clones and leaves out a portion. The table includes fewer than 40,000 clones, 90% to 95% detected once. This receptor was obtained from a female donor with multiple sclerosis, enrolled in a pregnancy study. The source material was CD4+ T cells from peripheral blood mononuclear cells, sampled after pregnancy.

In nucleotides, the CDR3 is TGTGCCAGCAGCTTGGCCCTGGTGGCGACCCAGTACTTC. Its protein product is CASSLALVATQYF. The V call is TRBV5-8, the J call TRBJ2-5; unclear D gene. Germline values: CDR1 SGHTS, CDR2 YDEGEE. Trimming pared 0 bases from V and 7 bases from J, leaving 10 bases between. The CDR3 sequence is 13 residues long.